This is a list of T cell receptor beta chains from one sample in a study of T cells expressing NK-cell markers. TCRdb reanalyzed the 5' RACE reads and collapses them to one entry per CDR3 protein, without DNA. The table for this sample gives some 340,000 distinct CDR3 sequences. Input material: blood T cells: a sorted CD56 or NKG2C T cell subset, CD4+ or CD8+ T cells, or bulk PBMC T cells (not recorded which). These receptors were obtained from a man between 18 and 69 years old in good health. Each CDR3 is given with its conserved first and last residue.

j_call v_call cdr3_aa
TRBJ2-7 TRBV2 CASLLWLLADYEQYF
TRBJ2-2 TRBV3-1 CASSQVGVTSDPRRGELFF
TRBJ2-7 TRBV20-1 CSVVSGGPYEQYF
TRBJ2-1 TRBV3-1 CASSRVFGGFKGEQFF
TRBJ2-3 TRBV20-1 CSASSGLQDTQYF
TRBJ1-1 TRBV20-1 CSANPGGVTEAFF
TRBJ1-1 TRBV6-6 CASSINRDEAFF
TRBJ2-1 TRBV4-2 CASSQEYSSGGARNEQFF
TRBJ2-5 TRBV2 CASWGRTGGETQYF
TRBJ2-1 TRBV20-1 CSARTSGGRGEQFF
TRBJ2-1 TRBV24-1 CATGPSGGYNEQFF
TRBJ1-2 TRBV20-1 CSAPRGDYGYTF
TRBJ2-3 TRBV11-2 CASSLHPGLAATDTQYF
TRBJ2-1 TRBV9 CASSQRPAPDNEQFF
TRBJ2-3 TRBV9 CASSPGGAKDTQYF
TRBJ1-5 TRBV19 CASSNRGDGRKQPQHF
TRBJ1-1 TRBV7-8 CASTDRGPGARTEAFF
TRBJ2-5 TRBV11-2 CASSPRSNGETQYF
TRBJ2-1 TRBV5-1 CASQEAESYNEQFF
TRBJ2-7 TRBV12-3/TRBV12-4 CASSTGGHRYEQYF
TRBJ2-2 TRBV7-8 CASSLESRGVTGELFF
TRBJ2-7 TRBV6-1 CASTLSPTGSYEQYF
TRBJ2-1 TRBV5-1 CASSLGSYLAGGKANEQFF
TRBJ2-5 TRBV15 CATSRDSGMGGETQYF
TRBJ1-1 TRBV7-2 CASSRQGFQEAFF
TRBJ1-4 TRBV5-1 CASSIPGQQNEKLFF
TRBJ2-6 TRBV12-3/TRBV12-4 CASSRQAGTSSGANVLTF
TRBJ2-3 TRBV4-2 CASSQDSAGRSTDTQYF
TRBJ2-5 TRBV7-9 CASSPGLAGANQETQYF
TRBJ2-7 TRBV2 CASQVYRQQYF
TRBJ2-5 TRBV3-1 CASSQSFWRGQETQYF
TRBJ2-7 TRBV12-3/TRBV12-4 CASSRPTGVHEQYF
TRBJ1-1 TRBV6-5 CASSYGVGLNTEAFF
TRBJ2-7 TRBV9 CASSVSPGGQYEQYF
TRBJ2-2 TRBV12-3/TRBV12-4 CAYRTTGELFF
TRBJ2-1 TRBV20-1 CSMTGISHSEQFF
TRBJ2-3 TRBV19 CASRPFWFTSGNTDTQYF
TRBJ2-7 TRBV25-1 CASSELSGGQHYEQYF
TRBJ2-5 TRBV5-4 CASSGIAGGMGETQYF